This TCR beta chain came from a study of T cells in Graves' hyperthyroidism and ophthalmopathy. This clonotype was seen many times. Ophthalmopathy cases met thresholds of Clinical Activity Score at least 3, NOSPECS grade at least 4 and duration under 3 months. TCR beta CDR3 regions were amplified from RNA. An initial round of RT-PCR targeting the TCR CDR3 relied on the HTBI primer set. TCRdb re-derived calls from the multiplex PCR reads in MiXCR, one entry per CDR3 protein. The table shows some 270,000 distinct CDR3 sequences, with approximately 25% occurring only once. This CDR3 is 17 amino acids long. Germline V gene sequence: CDR1 LNHDA, CDR2 SQIVND (reference sequence). Germline trimming cut 1 base from V and 2 bases from J; bases unmatched to any gene: 8.

The clonotype was recovered from a middle-aged woman with Graves' ophthalmopathy. Specimen: blood. The chain recombines TRBV19 with TRBJ1-2; 9 bases line up with TRBD1. CDR3 loop: CASSIGTGVRGNYGYTF. The CDR3 DNA sequence: TGTGCCAGTAGTATAGGGACAGGGGTAAGAGGAAACTATGGCTACACCTTC.